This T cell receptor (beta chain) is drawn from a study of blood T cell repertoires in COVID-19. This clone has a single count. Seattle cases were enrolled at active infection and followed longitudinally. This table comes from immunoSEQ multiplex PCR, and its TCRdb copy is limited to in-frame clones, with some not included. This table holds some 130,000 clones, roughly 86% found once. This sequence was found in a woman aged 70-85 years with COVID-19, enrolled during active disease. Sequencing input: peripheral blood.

CDR3 bases: TGTGCCAGCAGCGAGCGGGGGGGCTTCAATGAGCAGTTCTTC. This sequence encodes CASSERGGFNEQFF. V usage is TRBV7-2 and J usage is TRBJ2-1, with 10 positions matching TRBD2. This CDR3 spans 14 amino acids. The V and J ends lost 5 bases and 6 bases, in that order; junction bases with no gene match: 4. Germline CDR1 SGHTA, CDR2 FQGNSA.